This TCR beta chain was identified during a study of regulatory T cells in long-lasting Graves disease. Study context: The antithyroid drugs taken by newly diagnosed Graves' patients had been used for under 3 months.

The TCR beta library used iRepertoire HTBI primers with Arm-PCR amplification of CDR3. MiXCR, run by TCRdb on the multiplex PCR reads, gives a single entry per CDR3 protein. The repertoire includes 400,000 to 450,000 distinct CDR3 sequences, just under 15% of them detected once, and over 15% sits in the top ten. This clonotype was counted ten times or more. This sample's time point: newly diagnosed GD, antithyroid drugs for less than 3 months. Extracted PBMC RNA gave rise to the TCR library. From germline, CDR1 is DFQATT and CDR2 SNEGSKA (reference sequence). V lost 6 bases and J lost 1, with 16 bases in between. The length of the CDR3 is 15 residues. The sample was also reused in another study, on T cells in Graves' hyperthyroidism and ophthalmopathy. Turning to that study: The primer set for the first-round RT-PCR of the TCR CDR3 was HTBI.

V gene TRBV20-1 combines with J gene TRBJ2-1; D is possibly TRBD2 (5 bases). The input for sequencing was peripheral blood mononuclear cells (PBMCs), taken at new diagnosis, from a patient treated with antithyroid drugs. The clonotype originates from a woman aged 30 to 39 with Graves disease. CDR3 sequence: CSAPGLAGSYNEQFF. In DNA form, the CDR3 reads TGCAGTGCCCCAGGTCTCGCGGGTTCCTACAATGAGCAGTTCTTC.